This T cell receptor beta chain was sequenced in a study of blood T cell repertoires in COVID-19 (dated by TCRdb to about 2020). With regard to the full study: Samples covering the acute and convalescent phases of COVID-19 were provided by collaborators in the United States, Italy and Spain. Samples came from the ongoing ImmuneRACE study (first 160 participants) plus 1,254 subjects from 6 global collaborators. The material from the prospective study consisted of cDNA or gDNA derived from T cells, B-cell-depleted T cells, or PBMCs. The repertoires were made available in a free public database intended to serve as a resource for research on the immune response to SARS-CoV-2. A de-identified subject ID, COVID-19 status, age in years and sex were almost always included in the sample metadata. Deeply sampled blood TCRbeta repertoires from subjects exposed to, actively infected with, or recovered from COVID-19 were included in the dataset. HLA class I and class II types, where available, came from metadata supplied by the sample provider rather than from assay-based typing.

Ends trimmed: V by 0 bases, J by 7 bases; bases unmatched to a gene: 3. The CDR3 contains 15 residues, cysteine and phenylalanine counted. CDR3 DNA only is kept here, 45 bases in frame from base 1. CDR1 LGHNA and CDR2 YNFKEQ were looked up in the germline V gene. The immunoSEQ Assay, a bias-controlled multiplex PCR, was used to amplify TCRbeta CDR3 regions from genomic DNA. Turning to the authors' computational methods: The number of nucleated cells in each sample was estimated from the amplification of reference gene primers within the assay. To quantify the absolute abundance of each unique TCRbeta CDR3 rearrangement, sequence reads were collapsed and filtered. For each sample, productive Simpson clonality was calculated as the square root of Simpson's diversity index across productive rearrangements. TCRdb took over this immuneACCESS table, retaining in-frame rearrangements with V and J assigned. Such tables are incomplete; in checked studies, under half of the missing clones stem from an unresolved V gene, and the remainder is unexplained. For V, J and clone size, that table is used; D and trimming come from the DNA. The sample table holds 53,000 or so clones, of which more than 85% were seen once. Together, the top ten hold approximately 3% of the sample.

The collaborating institutions used their own protocols to collect whole blood in K2EDTA tubes. For TCRbeta analysis, collaborators shipped samples in one of three forms: frozen whole blood, isolated PBMCs, or DNA extracted from either of those sample types. General findings and caveats noted by the study authors: Clinical and demographic metadata were provided uncurated, with the amount varying by source and participant.

To note about this clone: Its antigen specificity is not known. It has no much larger one-base neighbor in the sample; base qualities were not kept.

This sequence originates from a human donor in a cohort sampled during active COVID-19. This chain is built from TRBV4-2 and TRBJ2-1, and TRBD1 matches 10 of the central bases. Source material: peripheral blood. CDR3 region: CASSQDWTGGNEQFF. The DNA reads as follows: TGTGCCAGCAGCCAAGATTGGACAGGGGGAAATGAGCAGTTCTTC.